This T cell receptor beta chain stems from a study of cytotoxic CD8 clonotypes in ibrutinib-treated CLL. Study overall: Response material was collected after a median 12 months of treatment, range 6 to 36. Sample averages reached 250,000 to 300,000 productive templates and 94,082 productive rearrangements. Findings and caveats of the study: An increase in clonality occurred at ibrutinib response, followed by a return toward baseline at progression. Circulating CD8+ T-cell counts were tracked by baseline clonality, which exceeded that of age-matched healthy donors.

V lost 4 bases to trimming and J lost 7 bases; unmatched junction nucleotides: 16. Germline loops: CDR1 SEHNR, CDR2 FQNEAQ (reference sequence). There are 17 residues in the CDR3. As for this clone: Its cognate antigen is unknown.

TCRdb's table, derived via immunoSEQ multiplex PCR, lists solely in-frame clones and lacks some. The sample lists some 50,000 clones, 55% to 65% occurring once. V is TRBV7-9 and J is TRBJ2-1; 7 nucleotides match TRBD2. Sequencing was performed on PBMCs, taken after 24 months of ibrutinib treatment. The source of this sequence is a human donor with chronic lymphocytic leukemia. The CDR3 DNA reads as TGTGCCAGCAGCTCAAAAACAGGACTAGGAGTAATGAATGAGCAGTTCTTC. Its translation is CASSSKTGLGVMNEQFF. The full variable domain, completed using reference TRBV7-9 and TRBJ2-1, is DTGVSQNPRHKITKRGQNVTFRCDPISEHNRLYWYRQTLGQGPEFLTYFQNEAQLEKSRLLSDRFSAERPKGSFSTLEIQRTEQGDSAMYLCASSSKTGLGVMNEQFFGPGTRLTVL.